This section outlines one TCR beta chain sequence together with its context. The data stem from a study of blood T cell repertoires in COVID-19. Whole-study context: The United States, Italy and Spain supplied acute and convalescent COVID-19 samples. In each case, the material was cDNA or gDNA derived from T cells, B-cell-depleted T cells, or PBMCs.

With 1 base removed from V and 3 bases from J, the gap between germline ends came to 7 bases. CDR3 length: 15 residues. Germline V gives CDR1 MNHNS, CDR2 SASEGT. In the authors' methods: Amplifying reference gene primers gave estimates of nucleated cell counts. Clones were sequenced by immunoSEQ multiplex PCR, and TCRdb holds only the in-frame ones, with some missing. V and J calls and clone size are those listed in that table; D and trimming were worked out from the DNA. The repertoire holds about 260,000 clones, with approximately 90% as singletons. The rearrangement joins TRBV6-1 to TRBJ2-6; D is perhaps TRBD1 (5 bases). The specimen sequenced was peripheral blood. The origin of this receptor is a woman between 40 and 55 years old with acute or convalescent COVID-19. The CDR3, as DNA: TGTGCCAGCAGTGAAGTCCAGGGTGGGGCCAACGTCCTGACTTTC. Encoded protein: CASSEVQGGANVLTF.